Presented here are 28 T cell receptor beta chains from one specimen sequenced in a study of shared clonotypes between healthy human individuals. Assay: immunoSEQ multiplex PCR; the TCRdb copy retains only in-frame clones and omits some. The sample lists some 350,000 clones; approximately 74% were seen once. Material for sequencing was memory CD4+ T cells sorted from blood. Subset noted: CD45RA-negative fraction. The source of these receptors is a man between 25 and 39 years old in good health.

This clone was found many times. The genes are TRBV2 and TRBJ2-1; D not resolved. This CDR3 spans 10 amino acids. The V and J ends lost 6 bases and 7 bases respectively, with 4 bases between them. Germline V gene lookup returns CDR1 SNHLY and CDR2 FYNNEI. The CDR3: CASRKNEQFF. The CDR3 nucleotides read TGTGCCAGCAGGAAGAATGAGCAGTTCTTC. Full variable domain (missing parts from reference TRBV2 and TRBJ2-1): EPEVTQTPSHQVTQMGQEVILRCVPISNHLYFYWYRQILGQKVEFLVSFYNNEISEKSEIFDDQFSVERPDGSNFTLKIRSTKLEDSAMYFCASRKNEQFFGPGTRLTVL.

This rearrangement joins TRBV5-5 to TRBJ1-1, with D hard to call. Germline CDR1 and CDR2: SGHKS and YYEKEE (reference sequence). Between the trimmed V and J ends, which lost 1 base and 2 bases, there was a span of 9 bases. The CDR3 has 14 amino acids. The CDR3 is CASSLSRVNTEAFF. CDR3 sequence (DNA): TGTGCCAGCAGCTTGAGTAGGGTAAACACTGAAGCTTTCTTT.

This chain links TRBV28 with TRBJ1-5; weak D call: TRBD1 (5 bases). V lost 2 bases and J lost 4, with 12 bases in between. Per germline, CDR1 MDHEN and CDR2 SYDVKM. This CDR3 is 15 amino acids long. CDR3 region: CASSLQRGWNQPQHF. The DNA of the CDR3 is TGTGCCAGCAGTTTACAGAGGGGTTGGAATCAGCCCCAGCATTTT.

The V gene is TRBV11-3, the J gene TRBJ2-7; no clear D. This CDR3 is 13 amino acids long. Per the germline V gene, CDR1 is SGHNT and CDR2 is YENEEA. V was clipped by 3 bases and J by 3 bases, with 9 bases between them. The CDR3 coding sequence is TGTGCCAGCAGCTTCGGACCAAACTACGAGCAGTACTTC. Translated: CASSFGPNYEQYF.

This rearrangement joins TRBV5-6 to TRBJ1-3; D may be TRBD1 (5 bases). The germline CDR1 and CDR2 sequences are SGHDT and YYEEEE. The CDR3 contains 15 residues. The V and J ends lost 1 base and 1 base respectively, with 9 bases between them. The CDR3 loop reads CASSLPGVSGNTIYF. CDR3 bases: TGTGCCAGCAGCTTGCCGGGGGTATCTGGAAACACCATATATTTT. Full variable domain (outside the CDR3, taken from reference TRBV5-6 and TRBJ1-3): DAGVTQSPTHLIKTRGQQVTLRCSPKSGHDTVSWYQQALGQGPQFIFQYYEEEERQRGNFPDRFSGHQFPNYSSELNVNALLLGDSALYLCASSLPGVSGNTIYFGEGSWLTVV.

This clone was seen more than once but under ten times. The chain links TRBV7-8 to TRBJ1-5; weak D call: TRBD1 (5 bases). V was shortened by 5 bases and J by 0 bases, with 14 bases between the two germline ends. Looked up from germline, CDR1 is SGHVS and CDR2 is FQNEAQ. The CDR3 consists of 16 residues. The CDR3 here is CASSGGTANSNQPQHF. The CDR3, as DNA: TGTGCCAGCAGCGGCGGGACTGCCAATAGCAATCAGCCCCAGCATTTT. The complete variable domain, with remaining parts taken from reference TRBV7-8 and TRBJ1-5, reads GAGVSQSPRYKVAKRGQDVALRCDPISGHVSLFWYQQALGQGPEFLTYFQNEAQLDKSGLPSDRFFAERPEGSVSTLKIQRTQQEDSAVYLCASSGGTANSNQPQHFGDGTRLSIL.

This clone was counted a few times. This chain uses TRBV30 with TRBJ2-1, with D tentatively TRBD1 or TRBD2 (6 bases each). Trimming took 0 bases from V and 1 from J, leaving 13 bases between them. The CDR3 is made up of 16 amino acids. Germline V gives CDR1 GTSNPN, CDR2 SVGIG (reference sequence). In nucleotides, the CDR3 is TGTGCCTGGAGTGTAGGGGGGTCCGGATCCTACAATGAGCAGTTCTTC. It translates to CAWSVGGSGSYNEQFF.

The rearrangement uses TRBV7-3 and TRBJ2-7; D is perhaps TRBD2 (6 bases). The CDR3 has 16 residues. Trimming removed 1 base at V and 2 bases at J, with 15 bases between. Germline-derived CDR1 and CDR2 are SGHTA and FQGTGA. The CDR3 nucleotides are TGTGCCAGCAGCTTAAAAGCAAGGGACTTTGCCTACGAGCAGTACTTC. This gives the protein CASSLKARDFAYEQYF.

This rearrangement joins TRBV5-1 to TRBJ1-1; D is unclear. CDR1 SGHRS and CDR2 YFSETQ come from the germline V gene. Trimming stripped 7 bases from V and 0 bases from J, with 13 bases between. This CDR3 region has 14 residues. DNA of the CDR3: TGCGCCAGCTCCGAGACTGTTGTGAACACTGAAGCTTTCTTT. Translated, it gives CASSETVVNTEAFF.

This clone was observed a few times. V and J are TRBV11-2 and TRBJ2-3, with TRBD1 matching over 12 bases. The CDR3 has 18 amino acids. After removal of 6 bases from V and 6 bases from J, the junction contained 16 bases not matched to a gene. CDR1 is SGHAT and CDR2 is FQNNGV in the germline V gene. CDR3 protein: CASSSKGTGGYSLDTQYF. The CDR3 DNA reads as TGTGCCAGCAGTTCTAAGGGGACAGGGGGCTATTCTTTGGATACGCAGTATTTT.

This chain uses TRBV2 with TRBJ2-3; D gene uncertain. Germline CDR1 SNHLY, CDR2 FYNNEI. The CDR3 contains 12 residues. V shed 7 bases and J shed 5 bases, with 10 bases lying between them. The DNA for the CDR3 is TGTGCCAGCAAGACCGCTCTAGATACGCAGTATTTT. Its protein product is CASKTALDTQYF.

V is TRBV13 and J is TRBJ2-7; D uncertain. The CDR3 is 14 amino acids. V was clipped by 5 bases and J by 0 bases, with 11 bases between them. Germline V gene lookup returns CDR1 PRHDT and CDR2 FYEKMQ (reference sequence). CDR3 nucleotide sequence: TGTGCCAGCAGCCTCTATGGGGACTCCTACGAGCAGTACTTC. Its translation: CASSLYGDSYEQYF.

This chain links TRBV11-1 with TRBJ2-1, with TRBD2 identical over 12 bases. CDR1 is SGHAT and CDR2 is FQDESV in the germline V gene (reference sequence). The trim removed 3 bases at V and 6 bases at J, leaving 3 bases unmatched. This CDR3 contains 15 residues. CDR3 sequence (DNA): TGTGCCAGCAGCTTCCTAGCGGGAGGGCTCAATGAGCAGTTCTTC. This codes for CASSFLAGGLNEQFF.

The rearrangement links TRBV2 to TRBJ2-3; D is perhaps TRBD2 (6 bases). Trimming removed 4 bases from V and 2 bases from J, with 22 bases in between. This CDR3 is built from 18 residues. CDR1 and CDR2 from the germline V gene are SNHLY and FYNNEI. CDR3 bases: TGTGCCAGCAGTGGAGGTGGACTTAGCGGTTTTTACACAGATACGCAGTATTTT. This translates into CASSGGGLSGFYTDTQYF.

In this sample, this clone turned up once. A read error is possible here, since a much larger clone lies one base away. V is TRBV29-1 and J is TRBJ1-1; D is unresolved. Germline values: CDR1 SQVTM, CDR2 ANQGSEA. This CDR3 is built from 13 residues. The CDR3 sequence: CSTRVRMNTKAFF. In nucleotides, the CDR3 is TGCAGCACCCGGGTTAGGATGAACACTAAAGCTTTCTTT.

The V and J genes are TRBV19 and TRBJ2-6; 7 bases map to TRBD1. Per the germline V gene, CDR1 is LNHDA and CDR2 is SQIVND (reference sequence). With 3 bases clipped from V and 0 bases from J, the junction kept 8 bases outside the gene matches. The CDR3 consists of 18 residues. The CDR3 reads CASSIGDRDDSGANVLTF. CDR3 sequence (DNA): TGTGCCAGTAGTATTGGGGACAGAGACGACTCTGGGGCCAACGTCCTGACTTTC.

This clone was seen a few times. This sequence joins TRBV5-4 and TRBJ2-6, with 7 bases aligning to TRBD1. The CDR3 loop spans 16 amino acids. The V segment lost 3 bases and the J segment 2 bases; nucleotides outside the gene matches: 5. CDR1 SGHNT and CDR2 YYREEE come from the germline V gene (reference sequence). CDR3 sequence (DNA): TGTGCCAGCAGCTCGATCGACAGGGCTGGGGCCAACGTCCTGACTTTC. As protein: CASSSIDRAGANVLTF.

This rearrangement joins TRBV7-6 to TRBJ2-1; D is perhaps TRBD1 (6 bases). The CDR3 consists of 14 residues. The ends were cut back, 0 bases at V and 11 bases at J, with 14 bases in the middle. Germline CDR1 is SGHVS and CDR2 is FNYEAQ. The CDR3 region has the DNA TGTGCCAGCAGCTTAGCAACGACAGGCAGCAAGCAGTTCTTC. It translates to CASSLATTGSKQFF.

V is TRBV28 and J is TRBJ2-1, with D maybe TRBD2 (6 bases). Germline values: CDR1 MDHEN, CDR2 SYDVKM. The V end lost 6 bases, the J end lost 6 bases, and 15 bases lay between the germline ends. The CDR3 has 14 residues. The CDR3 sequence: CASRPEGSSNEQFF. The CDR3 bases are TGTGCCAGCAGGCCGGAGGGGTCGAGCAATGAGCAGTTCTTC.

Written as DNA, the CDR3 is TGCGCCAGCAGCCAAGACGGGGGGCGGGCAGATACGCAGTATTTT. Encoded protein: CASSQDGGRADTQYF. The J gene is TRBJ2-3, the V gene TRBV4-3, with D possibly matching TRBD2 (7 bases). This CDR3 contains 15 residues. Germline lookup yields CDR1 LGHNA and CDR2 YSLEER. V lost 0 bases and J lost 4, with 11 bases in between.

The rearrangement joins TRBV29-1 to TRBJ2-2, with TRBD1 identical over 8 bases. Germline CDR1 SQVTM, CDR2 ANQGSEA. The V segment lost 5 bases and the J segment 2 bases; nucleotides outside the gene matches: 4. This CDR3 region has 14 residues. Here the CDR3 reads CSVQQGVNTGELFF. The CDR3 DNA follows: TGCAGCGTTCAACAGGGGGTAAACACCGGGGAGCTGTTTTTT.

This chain connects TRBV5-4 to TRBJ2-1, with 8 bases identical to TRBD2. Trimming took 4 bases from V and 5 from J; bases not matched to a gene: 14. This CDR3 is 17 amino acids long. The V gene's germline CDR1 is SGHNT and CDR2 YYREEE (reference sequence). The CDR3 sequence is CASSEDLAGNLNNEQFF. The CDR3 region has the DNA TGTGCCAGCAGCGAAGACTTAGCGGGAAACTTAAACAATGAGCAGTTCTTC.

Only a few counts were recorded for this clone. The chain has TRBV9 and TRBJ2-2; D gene uncertain. The CDR3 is made up of 13 amino acids. CDR1 SGDLS and CDR2 YYNGEE come from the germline V gene. The V gene lost 4 bases and the J gene lost 6 bases, with 10 bases spanning the gap. The CDR3 protein is CASSLVGAGELFF. The CDR3 coding sequence is TGTGCCAGCAGCCTTGTTGGGGCCGGGGAGCTGTTTTTT.

This chain uses TRBV10-3 with TRBJ2-1; D tentatively fits TRBD1 or TRBD2 (5 bases each). Trimming removed 7 bases from V and 8 bases from J, with 21 bases in between. In germline, CDR1 is ENHRY, CDR2 SYGVKD. The length of the CDR3 is 15 residues. The CDR3 DNA follows: TGTGCCATCAACCTGACTCGGGGCTCTTTCGATGAGCAGTTCTTC. This translates into CAINLTRGSFDEQFF.

The V call is TRBV11-2, the J call TRBJ1-1; weak D call: TRBD1 (5 bases). The germline V and J ends were trimmed by 5 bases and 4 bases, with 23 bases remaining between them. The CDR3 consists of 17 residues. Germline CDR1 is SGHAT and CDR2 is FQNNGV. CDR3 nucleotide sequence: TGTGCCAGCAGCATATCCCAGTCTCAGGTGGGGGGCACTGAAGCTTTCTTT. It encodes CASSISQSQVGGTEAFF. The full variable domain, its missing parts supplied by reference TRBV11-2 and TRBJ1-1, is EAGVAQSPRYKIIEKRQSVAFWCNPISGHATLYWYQQILGQGPKLLIQFQNNGVVDDSQLPKDRFSAERLKGVDSTLKIQPAKLEDSAVYLCASSISQSQVGGTEAFFGQGTRLTVV.

The J gene is TRBJ1-1, the V gene TRBV18; 8 nucleotides match TRBD1. The germline gives CDR1 KGHSH, CDR2 LQKENI. The CDR3 is 15 amino acids. V shed 5 bases and J 1 base; nucleotides not matched to a gene: 6. CDR3 nucleotides: TGTGCCAGCTCAAGGACAGGGTTGGGGAACACTGAAGCTTTCTTT. Translated: CASSRTGLGNTEAFF.

The chain carries TRBV6-5 and TRBJ2-2; the D gene is possibly TRBD1 (6 bases). The CDR3 runs 15 residues. With 4 bases removed from V and 0 bases from J, the gap between germline ends came to 9 bases. Germline CDR1 is MNHEY and CDR2 is SVGAGI. The CDR3 is CASSSGQANTGELFF. As DNA, the CDR3 is TGTGCCAGCAGTTCGGGACAAGCGAACACCGGGGAGCTGTTTTTT.

This clone was detected only once. The chain joins TRBV7-6 to TRBJ2-7; 10 bases map to TRBD2. In germline, CDR1 is SGHVS, CDR2 FNYEAQ. CDR3 size: 17 residues. The V and J ends lost 5 bases and 5 bases, in that order; junction bases with no gene match: 15. The CDR3 loop reads CASSPRALAGITHEQYF. The CDR3 DNA follows: TGTGCCAGCAGCCCGCGGGCACTAGCGGGGATCACACACGAGCAGTACTTC.